This TCR beta chain was captured by sequencing in a study of tumor-infiltrating lymphocytes in primary liver carcinoma. Out of unsorted whole blood came the blood RNA, and germline DNA was extracted as well. Total RNA amounting to around 450 ng was the source from which TCR beta cDNA was made with a constant-region primer. Nested multiplex PCR, run for three rounds with slightly modified ARM-PCR, yielded TCR beta libraries. The first two PCR rounds used TRBV1-TRBV30 primers with a Cbeta primer, roughly 10 cycles each. TCRdb fed the multiplex PCR reads into MiXCR, producing one record per CDR3 protein. The table shows 300,000 to 400,000 distinct CDR3 sequences, with more than 55% occurring only once. Points on this clonotype: A read error may be the cause here, since a much bigger clone is one base away.

Germline V gives CDR1 MGHRA, CDR2 YSYEKL. The CDR3 runs 13 residues. Trimming cost V 8 bases and J 4 bases, with 12 bases left between them. The origin of this receptor is a man aged 35-49 years with primary liver carcinoma and hepatitis B virus infection. The chain combines TRBV4-1 with TRBJ1-3; no definite D call. The sequenced material came from peripheral blood. This CDR3 is CASGLTGGNTIYF. The CDR3 region has the DNA TGCGCCAGCGGCTTAACTGGAGGAAACACCATATATTTT.